This T cell receptor beta chain was found in a study of shared clonotypes between healthy human individuals. Findings of the study overall: Represented diversity, genetic and exposure-history alike, was limited by few donors. Estimated clonotype richness was generally higher in naive than memory subsets. Sharing across four donors was highest in naive CD4 (around 5%) and lowest in memory CD8 (around 0.4%). Sharing of clonotypes among donors was expected to vary with sequencing depth.

On this clone itself: The antigen remains undetermined. Other DNA sequences in the sample encode the same CDR3.

The protocol was immunoSEQ multiplex PCR, while the TCRdb copy is restricted to in-frame clones and leaves out a portion. Here the sample spans approximately 840,000 clones, roughly 96% being singletons. Only CD45RO-negative cells positively selected for CCR7 counted as naive CD8 cells, so terminally differentiated effector memory CD45RA+ cells were excluded. This TCR came from a man aged 30 to 45 in good health. The sequenced material came from naive CD8+ T cells sorted from blood.

The CDR3 DNA sequence: TGTGCCAGCAGCTTGGCTGGGGGCGAGCAGTACTTC. Encoded protein: CASSLAGGEQYF. V is TRBV5-6 and J is TRBJ2-7, with D perhaps being TRBD1 or TRBD2 (5 bases each). The V and J ends lost 0 bases and 6 bases respectively, with 7 bases between them. CDR3 length: 12 residues. Germline CDR1 reads SGHDT; CDR2 reads YYEEEE.